Below are 8 T cell receptor beta chains sequenced from a single sample in a study of vaccination and CD4 T cells after COVID-19. Antigens of these TCRs are unknown. The Oncomine TCR Beta short-read assay was applied to DNA of cultured CD4+ T cells. TCRdb processed the PCR reads anew with MiXCR; each CDR3 protein has one entry. The table includes about 20,000 distinct CDR3 sequences, 38% detected once. Indicated treatment: roughly nine-day PBMC culture with coronavirus spike peptide pools or control peptides (ViraFEST assay). The input for sequencing was CD4+ T cells from blood, cultured in vitro, taken before SARS-CoV-2 vaccination. These receptors all stem from a human donor who received a COVID-19 vaccine.

The chain carries TRBV4-1 and TRBJ2-3, with D perhaps TRBD1 (5 bases). CDR1 MGHRA and CDR2 YSYEKL come from the germline V gene. The CDR3 loop spans 17 amino acids. Deletions cut 1 base from V and 8 bases from J, with 22 bases between. CDR3: CASSQAARQGQSRTQYF. CDR3 DNA sequence: TGCGCCAGCAGCCAAGCTGCGCGGCAGGGTCAATCACGTACGCAGTATTTT.

This chain links TRBV18 with TRBJ1-1; a possible D gene is TRBD1 (5 bases). V was cut by 6 bases and J by 3 bases, with 14 bases left in between. Germline V gene lookup returns CDR1 KGHSH and CDR2 LQKENI. The CDR3 totals 14 residues. The CDR3 loop reads CASSRGRDYTEAFF. The CDR3 coding sequence is TGTGCCAGCTCCCGCGGACGGGACTACACTGAAGCTTTCTTT.

The CDR3 bases are TGTGCCAGCAGGGTTTCGAACACTGAAGCTTTCTTT. It encodes CASRVSNTEAFF. The genes are TRBV2 and TRBJ1-1; D not certain. Germline loops: CDR1 SNHLY, CDR2 FYNNEI. Trimming took 6 bases from V and 1 from J, leaving 6 bases between them. This CDR3 is built from 12 residues.

This chain connects TRBV7-8 to TRBJ2-2; 8 positions match TRBD2. The J segment lost 5 bases and the V segment lost 3 bases, leaving 5 bases of the junction unmatched. The V gene's germline CDR1 is SGHVS and CDR2 FQNEAQ. The CDR3 sequence is 15 residues long. The DNA of the CDR3 is TGTGCCAGCAGCTTTGGAGCGGGGGCGACCGGGGAGCTGTTTTTT. Translating gives CASSFGAGATGELFF.

The CDR3 nucleotides are TGCAGTGCTAGAGAGAGGGGCAGGGGGGGCTACACCTTC. Translating it yields CSARERGRGGYTF. This chain connects TRBV20-1 to TRBJ1-2; 7 bases match TRBD1. The CDR3 runs 13 residues. CDR1 is DFQATT and CDR2 is SNEGSKA in the germline V gene (reference sequence). The J segment lost 8 bases and the V segment lost 0 bases, leaving 6 bases of the junction unmatched.

This clonotype was recorded a few times. For the CDR3, the DNA is TGTGCCACCAGCAGAGATCAAGGGACCTCCTACGAGCAGTACTTC. This gives the protein CATSRDQGTSYEQYF. The chain is built from TRBV15 and TRBJ2-7, with D tentatively TRBD1 or TRBD2 (5 bases each). Between the trimmed V and J ends, which lost 0 bases and 0 bases, there was a span of 9 bases. CDR3 length equals 15 residues. CDR1 is LNHNV, CDR2 YYDKDF, per germline (reference sequence).

CDR3 nucleotides: TGTGCCAGCAGTCCACGGGGGACAGGGACCTCCTACGAGCAGTACTTC. Its translation: CASSPRGTGTSYEQYF. V usage is TRBV6-1 and J usage is TRBJ2-7, with TRBD1 matching over 9 bases. Looked up from germline, CDR1 is MNHNS and CDR2 is SASEGT. J lost 0 bases, V lost 5 bases, and 8 bases had no gene match. The CDR3 has 16 amino acids.

The rearrangement joins TRBV19 to TRBJ1-5; D gene ambiguous. Germline values: CDR1 LNHDA, CDR2 SQIVND (reference sequence). The CDR3 has 17 residues. V lost 5 bases and J lost 2, with 19 bases in between. The CDR3, as DNA: TGTGCCAGTAGTCATGGGGTCGGGGAGGCCCGCAATCAGCCCCAGCATTTT. It is translated as CASSHGVGEARNQPQHF.